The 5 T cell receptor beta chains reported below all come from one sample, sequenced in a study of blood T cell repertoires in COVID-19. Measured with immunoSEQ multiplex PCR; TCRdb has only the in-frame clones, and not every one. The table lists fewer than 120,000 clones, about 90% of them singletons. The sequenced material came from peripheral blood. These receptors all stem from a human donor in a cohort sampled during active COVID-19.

The CDR3 protein is CATSDRGPGGYYNEQFF. Here the CDR3 DNA reads TGTGCCACCAGTGACCGGGGGCCGGGAGGATACTACAATGAGCAGTTCTTC. The rearrangement uses TRBV24-1 and TRBJ2-1; perhaps TRBD2 as D (7 bases). Germline V gene sequence: CDR1 KGHDR, CDR2 SFDVKD. The CDR3 consists of 17 residues. V was shortened by 4 bases and J by 3 bases, with 18 bases between the two germline ends.

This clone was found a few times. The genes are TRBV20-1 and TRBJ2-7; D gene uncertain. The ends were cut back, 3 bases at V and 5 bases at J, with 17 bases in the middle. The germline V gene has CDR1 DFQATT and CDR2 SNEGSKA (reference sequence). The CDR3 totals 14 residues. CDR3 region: CSASSLGSYDEQYF. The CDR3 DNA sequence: TGCAGTGCTAGTTCTCTAGGATCGTACGACGAGCAGTACTTC.

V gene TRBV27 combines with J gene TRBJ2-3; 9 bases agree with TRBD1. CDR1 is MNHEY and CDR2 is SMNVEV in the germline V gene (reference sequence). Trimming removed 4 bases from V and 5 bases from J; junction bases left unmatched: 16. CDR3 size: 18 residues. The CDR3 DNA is TGTGCCAGCAGTTACCTCGCCGAACCGGGACAGGGAAGAGATACGCAGTATTTT. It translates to CASSYLAEPGQGRDTQYF.

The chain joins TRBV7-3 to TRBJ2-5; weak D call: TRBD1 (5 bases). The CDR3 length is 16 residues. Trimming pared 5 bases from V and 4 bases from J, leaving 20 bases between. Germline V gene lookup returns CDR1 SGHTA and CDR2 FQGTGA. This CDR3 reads CASSPNLLGARETQYF. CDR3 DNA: TGTGCCAGCAGCCCGAACTTGCTAGGGGCGAGAGAGACCCAGTACTTC.

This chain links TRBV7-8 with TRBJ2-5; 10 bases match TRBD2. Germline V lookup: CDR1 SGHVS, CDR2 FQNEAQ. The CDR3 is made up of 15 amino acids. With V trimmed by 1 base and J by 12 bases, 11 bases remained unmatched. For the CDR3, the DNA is TGTGCCAGCAGCTTAGTCGCCTTCGGACTAGCGGATAAGTACTTC. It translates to CASSLVAFGLADKYF.